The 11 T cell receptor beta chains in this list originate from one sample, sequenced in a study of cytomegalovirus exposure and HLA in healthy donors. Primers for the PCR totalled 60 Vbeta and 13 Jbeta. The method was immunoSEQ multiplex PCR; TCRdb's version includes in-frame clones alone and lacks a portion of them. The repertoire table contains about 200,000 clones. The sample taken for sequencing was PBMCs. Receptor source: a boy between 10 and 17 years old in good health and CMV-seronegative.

The CDR3 protein is CASSRTGSYEQYF. CDR3 coding DNA: TGCGCCAGCAGTCGAACAGGGTCCTACGAGCAGTACTTC. The chain employs TRBV10-2 and TRBJ2-7, with D possibly TRBD1 on 6 matching bases. The CDR3 covers 13 residues. Germline V gives CDR1 WSHSY, CDR2 SAAADI. Trimming left V 5 bases short and J 1 base short, with 9 bases between.

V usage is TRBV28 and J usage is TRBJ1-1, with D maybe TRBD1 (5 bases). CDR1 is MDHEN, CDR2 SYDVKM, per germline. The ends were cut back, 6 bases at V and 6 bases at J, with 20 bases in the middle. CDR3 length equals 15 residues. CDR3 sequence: CASRPSGPQRAEAFF. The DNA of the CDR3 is TGTGCCAGCAGGCCCTCGGGACCTCAGCGGGCTGAAGCTTTCTTT.

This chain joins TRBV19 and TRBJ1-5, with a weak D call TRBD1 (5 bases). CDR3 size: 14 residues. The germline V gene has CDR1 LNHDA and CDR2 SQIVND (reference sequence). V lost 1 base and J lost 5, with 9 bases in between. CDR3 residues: CASSIGGGYQPQHF. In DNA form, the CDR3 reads TGTGCCAGTAGTATAGGGGGGGGGTATCAGCCCCAGCATTTT.

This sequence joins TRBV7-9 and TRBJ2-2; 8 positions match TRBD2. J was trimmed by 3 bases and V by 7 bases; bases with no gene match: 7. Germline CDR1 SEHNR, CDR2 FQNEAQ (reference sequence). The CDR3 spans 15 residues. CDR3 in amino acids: CASNEGLVDTGELFF. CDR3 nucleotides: TGTGCCAGCAATGAGGGACTAGTCGACACCGGGGAGCTGTTTTTT.

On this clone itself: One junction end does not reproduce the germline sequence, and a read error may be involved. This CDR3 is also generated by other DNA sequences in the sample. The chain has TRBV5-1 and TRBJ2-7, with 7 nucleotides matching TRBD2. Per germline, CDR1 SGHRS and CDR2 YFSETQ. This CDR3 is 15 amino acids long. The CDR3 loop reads CASSLVSGAGNEQYF. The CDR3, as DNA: TGTGCCAGCAGCTTGGTCAGCGGGGCGGGGAACGAGCAGTACTTC.

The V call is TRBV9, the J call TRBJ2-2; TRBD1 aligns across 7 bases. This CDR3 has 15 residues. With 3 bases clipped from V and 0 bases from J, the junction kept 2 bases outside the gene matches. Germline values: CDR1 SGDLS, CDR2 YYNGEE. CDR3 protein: CASSETGTNTGELFF. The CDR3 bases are TGTGCCAGCAGCGAGACAGGGACGAACACCGGGGAGCTGTTTTTT.

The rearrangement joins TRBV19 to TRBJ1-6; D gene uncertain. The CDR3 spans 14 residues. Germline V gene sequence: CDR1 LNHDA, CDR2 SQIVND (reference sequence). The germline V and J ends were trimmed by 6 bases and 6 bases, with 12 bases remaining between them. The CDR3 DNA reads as TGTGCCAGTAGCCCCGGTCGGGTTAATTCACCCCTCCACTTT. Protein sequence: CASSPGRVNSPLHF.

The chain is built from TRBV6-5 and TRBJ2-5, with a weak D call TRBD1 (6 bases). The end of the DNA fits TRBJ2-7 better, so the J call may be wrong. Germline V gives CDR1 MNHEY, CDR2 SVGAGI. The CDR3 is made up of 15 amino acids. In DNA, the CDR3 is TGTGCCAGCAGAACCACAGGGATCTCCCCCTACGAGCAGTACTTC. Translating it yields CASRTTGISPYEQYF.

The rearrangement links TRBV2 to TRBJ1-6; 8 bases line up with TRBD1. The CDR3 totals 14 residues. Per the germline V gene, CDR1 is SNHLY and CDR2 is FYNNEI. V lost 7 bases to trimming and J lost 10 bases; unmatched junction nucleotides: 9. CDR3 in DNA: TGTGCCAGCATCTGGGACAGGATAGGCTCACCCCTCCACTTT. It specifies CASIWDRIGSPLHF.

The CDR3 region has the DNA TGTGCCACCAAGTGGGGACAGGGGGCCACTGAAGCTTTCTTT. Translation gives CATKWGQGATEAFF. The rearrangement joins TRBV7-3 to TRBJ1-1; 12 bases map to TRBD1. The CDR3 runs to 14 residues. CDR1 is SGHTA, CDR2 FQGTGA, per germline. J was trimmed by 4 bases and V by 10 bases; bases with no gene match: 7.

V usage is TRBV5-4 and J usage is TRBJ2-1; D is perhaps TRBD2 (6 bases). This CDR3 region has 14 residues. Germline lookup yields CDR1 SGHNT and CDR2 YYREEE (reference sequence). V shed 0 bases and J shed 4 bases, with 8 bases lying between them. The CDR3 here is CASSLGGAYNEQFF. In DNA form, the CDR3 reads TGTGCCAGCAGCTTGGGCGGGGCTTACAATGAGCAGTTCTTC.